This T cell receptor beta chain was documented in a study of tumor-infiltrating lymphocytes in localized non-small cell lung cancer. Overall study: Resected tumor was paired with non-adjacent uninvolved lung from the same patient. Points from the study as a whole: Each assay used a separate piece of the same tissue.

Profiling relied on immunoSEQ multiplex PCR, and the TCRdb table lists in-frame clones only, not all of them. The table has about 8,700 clones, 70% to 85% seen once. The ends were cut back, 0 bases at V and 6 bases at J, with 18 bases in the middle. Germline-derived CDR1 and CDR2 are LNHNV and YYDKDF (reference sequence). The CDR3 loop spans 16 amino acids. Comments on this clone: The antigen remains undetermined.

The clonotype was recovered from a human donor with non-small cell lung cancer. Sequencing used uninvolved lung tissue not adjacent to the tumor. The chain is built from TRBV15 and TRBJ2-7; no firm D call. Written as DNA, the CDR3 is TGTGCCACCAGCAGAGATCAAGGGTCGTTGGTTGGCGAGCAGTACTTC. This translates into CATSRDQGSLVGEQYF.